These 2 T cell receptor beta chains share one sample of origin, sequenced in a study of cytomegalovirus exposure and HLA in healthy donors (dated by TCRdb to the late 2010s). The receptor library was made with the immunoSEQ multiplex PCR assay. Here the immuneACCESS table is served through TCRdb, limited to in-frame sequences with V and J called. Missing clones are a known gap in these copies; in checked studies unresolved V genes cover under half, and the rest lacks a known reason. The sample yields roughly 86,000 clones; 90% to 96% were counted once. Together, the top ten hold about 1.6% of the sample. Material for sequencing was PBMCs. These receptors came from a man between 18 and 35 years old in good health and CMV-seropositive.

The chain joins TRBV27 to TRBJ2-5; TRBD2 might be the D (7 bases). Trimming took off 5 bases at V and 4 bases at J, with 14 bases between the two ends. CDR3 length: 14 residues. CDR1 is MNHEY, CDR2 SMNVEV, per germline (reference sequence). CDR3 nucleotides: TGTGCCAGCAGTGGGGGGGGGCGCAGAGAGACCCAGTACTTC. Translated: CASSGGGRRETQYF.

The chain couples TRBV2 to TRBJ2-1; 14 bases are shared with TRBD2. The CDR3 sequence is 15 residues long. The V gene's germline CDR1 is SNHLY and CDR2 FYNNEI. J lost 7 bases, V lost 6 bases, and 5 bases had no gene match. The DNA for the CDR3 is TGTGCCAGCAGGAAGGGACTAGCGGGAGCTAATGAGCAGTTCTTC. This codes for CASRKGLAGANEQFF.